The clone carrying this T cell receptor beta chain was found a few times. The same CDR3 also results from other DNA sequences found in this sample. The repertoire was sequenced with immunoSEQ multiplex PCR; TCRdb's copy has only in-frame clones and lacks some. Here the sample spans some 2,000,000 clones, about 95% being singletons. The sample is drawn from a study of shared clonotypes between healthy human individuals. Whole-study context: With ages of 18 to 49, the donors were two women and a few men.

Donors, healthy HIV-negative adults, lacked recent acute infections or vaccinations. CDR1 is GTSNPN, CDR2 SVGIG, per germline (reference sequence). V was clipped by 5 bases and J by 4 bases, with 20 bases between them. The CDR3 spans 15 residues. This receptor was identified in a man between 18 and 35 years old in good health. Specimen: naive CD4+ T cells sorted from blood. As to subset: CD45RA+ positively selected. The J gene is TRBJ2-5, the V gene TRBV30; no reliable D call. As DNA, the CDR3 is TGTGCCTGGGGACGGGCCTCCCCGAGAGCAGAGACCCAGTACTTC. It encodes CAWGRASPRAETQYF. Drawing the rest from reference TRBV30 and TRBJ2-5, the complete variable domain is SQTIHQWPATLVQPVGSPLSLECTVEGTSNPNLYWYRQAAGRGLQLLFYSVGIGQISSEVPQNLSASRPQDRQFILSSKKLLLSDSGFYLCAWGRASPRAETQYFGPGTRLLVL.